This T cell receptor beta chain was recorded in a study of radiotherapy plus CTLA-4 blockade in lung cancer. Study at large: Of the patients, under 20% showed objective responses and 31% attained disease control.

Trimming pared 5 bases from V and 3 bases from J, leaving 5 bases between. This CDR3 has 11 amino acids. Germline values: CDR1 MNHNY, CDR2 SVGAGI (reference sequence). Generated by immunoSEQ multiplex PCR, the TCRdb table keeps only in-frame clones and is missing some. The sample contains some 40,000 clones, 75% to 80% of which appear only once. Those with chemo-refractory metastatic non-small-cell lung cancer were treated with focal radiation combined with CTLA-4 blockade using ipilimumab. This clone occurred once. Its antigen is not identified. Study results and caveats: Interferon-beta, together with early blood T cell clone dynamics, reportedly best predicted response. Among blood TCR repertoires after radiotherapy plus ipilimumab, tumor-derived clones expanded.

This material consisted of peripheral blood, taken from a patient treated with radiotherapy plus ipilimumab. The chain joins TRBV6-6 to TRBJ2-7; D gene unclear. This receptor was taken from a human donor with non-small cell lung cancer that progressed on radiotherapy plus ipilimumab. The CDR3 sequence is CASSRLYEQYF. The CDR3 nucleotides read TGTGCCAGCAGTAGACTCTACGAGCAGTACTTC.